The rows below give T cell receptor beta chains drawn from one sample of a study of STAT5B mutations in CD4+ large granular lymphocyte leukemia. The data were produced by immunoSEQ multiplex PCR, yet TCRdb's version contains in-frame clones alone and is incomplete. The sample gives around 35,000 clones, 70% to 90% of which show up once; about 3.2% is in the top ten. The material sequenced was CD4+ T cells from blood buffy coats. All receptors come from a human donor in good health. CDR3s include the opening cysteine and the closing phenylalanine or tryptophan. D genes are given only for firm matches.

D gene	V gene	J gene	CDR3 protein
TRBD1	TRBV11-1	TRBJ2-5	CASSLEVGDSQETQYF
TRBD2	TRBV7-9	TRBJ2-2	CASSLLAGDPGELFF
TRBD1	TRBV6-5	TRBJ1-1	CASSPTGNFAEAFF
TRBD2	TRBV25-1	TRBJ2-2	CASSEEGLAGGALGELFF
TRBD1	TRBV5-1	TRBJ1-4	CASSSGGVTNEKLFF
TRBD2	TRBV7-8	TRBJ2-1	CASSLSGGSTEQFF
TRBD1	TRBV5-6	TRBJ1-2	CASSGPGTGAGGYTF
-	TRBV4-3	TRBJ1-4	CASSQAGSGVNEKLFF
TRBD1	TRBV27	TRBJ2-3	CASSSRQGADTQYF
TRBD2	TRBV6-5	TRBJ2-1	CASRQGLANNEQFF
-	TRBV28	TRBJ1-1	CASSILDAVEYEAFF
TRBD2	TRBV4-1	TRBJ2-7	CASSQFGLAGDEQYF
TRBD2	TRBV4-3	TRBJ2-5	CASSQELAGGPETQYF
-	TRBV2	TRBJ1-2	CASKAVGRGYTF
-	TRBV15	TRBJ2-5	CATSRFAEETQYF
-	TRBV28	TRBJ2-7	CASSSSFYEQYF
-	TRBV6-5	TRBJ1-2	CASTDGSAGKVGYTF
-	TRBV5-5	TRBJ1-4	CASSLAAGEGEKLFF
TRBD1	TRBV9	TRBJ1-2	CASSVTPGQGYGYTF
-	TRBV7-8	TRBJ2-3	CASSLAPGVTQYF
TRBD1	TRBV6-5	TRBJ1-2	CASSLRTGYGYTF
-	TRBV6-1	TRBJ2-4	CASSEAWTDQNIQYF
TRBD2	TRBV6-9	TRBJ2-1	CASRSGTSGRAYNEQFF
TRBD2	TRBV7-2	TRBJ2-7	CASSLASGSSYEQYF
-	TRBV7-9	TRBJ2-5	CASSLAEETQYF
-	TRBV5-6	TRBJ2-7	CASSSVGVSYEQYF
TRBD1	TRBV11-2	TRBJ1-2	CASSLDRGQDGYTF
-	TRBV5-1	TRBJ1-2	CASSLGTGLYGYTF
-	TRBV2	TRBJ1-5	CASKQGPQPQHF
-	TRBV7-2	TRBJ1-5	CASSLLGVRQPQHF
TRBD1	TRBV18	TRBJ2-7	CASSPPRGQGIYEQYF
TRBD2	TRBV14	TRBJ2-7	CASSQGWTRAEQYF
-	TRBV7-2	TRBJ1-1	CASSLRWGLKNTEAFF
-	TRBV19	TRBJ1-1	CASRAGPNTEAFF
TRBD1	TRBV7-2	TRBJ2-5	CASSLAGTEETQYF
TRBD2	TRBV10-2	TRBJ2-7	CASRAGTSGFYEQYF
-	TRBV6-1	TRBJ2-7	CATTPLASYEQYF
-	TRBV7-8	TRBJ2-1	CASSSGGQSYNEQFF
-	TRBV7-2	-	CASSLDPGFYEQYF
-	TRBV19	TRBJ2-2	CASSMSRVTGELFF
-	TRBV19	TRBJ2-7	CASSPRWQGGEQYF
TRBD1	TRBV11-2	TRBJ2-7	CASSPGQASYEQYF
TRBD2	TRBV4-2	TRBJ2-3	CASSQDMTSGPTDTQYF
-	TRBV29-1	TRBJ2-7	CSVGTGPYEQYF
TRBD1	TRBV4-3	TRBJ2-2	CASSQDPVWTGNSNTGELFF
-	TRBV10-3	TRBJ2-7	CAISELASNSYEQYF
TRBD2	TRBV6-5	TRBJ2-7	CASAAREIYEQYF
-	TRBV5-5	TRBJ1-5	CASSLDLSPNQPQHF
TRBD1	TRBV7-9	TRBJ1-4	CASSLGQPNWNEKLFF
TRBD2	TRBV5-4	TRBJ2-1	CASRPGTSGDNEQFF
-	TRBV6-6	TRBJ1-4	CASCRGAGEKLFF
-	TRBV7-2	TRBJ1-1	CASSADETPNTEAFF
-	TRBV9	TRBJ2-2	CASSVGPPSNTGELFF
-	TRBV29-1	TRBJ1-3	CSVSTGSSGNTIYF
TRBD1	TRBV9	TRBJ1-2	CASSLRDRTLSYGYTF
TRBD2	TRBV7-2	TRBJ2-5	CASSSSGTETQYF
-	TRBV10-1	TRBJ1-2	CASTRRPPRGYTF